This paragraph covers one T cell receptor beta chain sequence. This CDR3 spans 17 amino acids. The sample is drawn from a study of T cell responses to AZD1222 COVID-19 vaccine. Produced via immunoSEQ multiplex PCR; TCRdb's table is partial and in-frame only. The sample has about 68,000 clones; 80% are singletons. The origin of this receptor is an adult in good health. This sequence joins TRBV1 and TRBJ1-4; TRBD1 is taken as the D call from the table, unchecked against the DNA. TRBV1 is recorded as a pseudogene. The specimen was peripheral blood, collected on day 0 of AZD1222 vaccination. The CDR3 sequence is CTSSPSTGPKTNEKLFF. The CDR3 nucleotides read TGCACCAGCAGCCCTTCGACAGGGCCCAAGACTAATGAAAAACTGTTTTTT.